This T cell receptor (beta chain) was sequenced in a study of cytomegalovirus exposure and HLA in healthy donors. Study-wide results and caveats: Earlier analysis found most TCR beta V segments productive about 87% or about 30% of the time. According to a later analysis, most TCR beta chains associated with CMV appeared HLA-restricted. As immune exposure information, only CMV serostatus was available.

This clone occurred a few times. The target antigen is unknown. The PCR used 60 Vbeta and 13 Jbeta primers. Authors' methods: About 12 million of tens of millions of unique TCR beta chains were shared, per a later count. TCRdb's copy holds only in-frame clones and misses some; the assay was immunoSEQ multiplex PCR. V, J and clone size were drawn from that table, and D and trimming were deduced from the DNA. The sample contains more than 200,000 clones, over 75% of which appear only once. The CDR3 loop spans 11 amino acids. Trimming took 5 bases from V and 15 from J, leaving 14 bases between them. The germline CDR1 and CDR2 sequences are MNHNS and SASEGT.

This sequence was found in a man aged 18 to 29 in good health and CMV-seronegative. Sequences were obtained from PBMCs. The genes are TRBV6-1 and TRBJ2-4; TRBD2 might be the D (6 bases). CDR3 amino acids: CASSRDSRMYF. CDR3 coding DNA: TGTGCCAGCAGTCGGGACTCCAGGATGTACTTC.